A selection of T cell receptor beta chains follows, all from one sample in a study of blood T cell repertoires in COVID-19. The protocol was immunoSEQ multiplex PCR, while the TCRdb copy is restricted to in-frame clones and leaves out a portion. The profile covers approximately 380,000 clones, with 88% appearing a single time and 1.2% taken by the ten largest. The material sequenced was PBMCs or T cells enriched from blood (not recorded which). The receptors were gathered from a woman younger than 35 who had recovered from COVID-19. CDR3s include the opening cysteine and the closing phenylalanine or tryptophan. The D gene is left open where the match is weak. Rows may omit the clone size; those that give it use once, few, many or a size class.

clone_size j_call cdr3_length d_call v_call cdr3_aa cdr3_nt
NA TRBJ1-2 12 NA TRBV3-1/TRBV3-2 CASSQGPRGYTF TGTGCCAGCAGCCAAGGGCCCAGGGGCTACACCTTC
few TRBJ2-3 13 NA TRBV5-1 CASRGWAADTQYF TGCGCCAGCAGAGGCTGGGCCGCAGATACGCAGTATTTT
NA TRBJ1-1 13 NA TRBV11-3 CASSLELNTEAFF TGTGCCAGCAGCTTAGAACTAAACACTGAAGCTTTCTTT
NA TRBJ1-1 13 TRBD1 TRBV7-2 CASSLGRDRDVFF TGTGCCAGCAGCCTCGGCCGGGACAGGGATGTTTTCTTT
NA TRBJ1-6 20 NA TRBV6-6 CASSRTQKTGASSYNSPLHF TGTGCCAGCAGTCGTACCCAAAAGACAGGCGCAAGCTCCTATAATTCACCCCTCCACTTT
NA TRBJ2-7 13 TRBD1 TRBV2 CASHSTGGREQYF TGTGCCAGCCATTCTACAGGGGGCCGCGAGCAGTACTTC
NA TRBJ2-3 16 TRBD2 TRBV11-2 CASGVLGGGSTDTQYF TGTGCCAGCGGAGTACTGGGGGGGGGAAGCACAGATACGCAGTATTTT
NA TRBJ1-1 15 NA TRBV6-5 CASSTRQVLSTEAFF TGTGCCAGCAGTACCCGACAGGTATTGAGCACTGAAGCTTTCTTT
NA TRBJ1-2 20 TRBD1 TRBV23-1 CASSPTRQGSSSPPIYGYTF TGCGCCAGCAGCCCAACCCGACAGGGCTCTAGCTCCCCCCCGATCTATGGCTACACCTTC
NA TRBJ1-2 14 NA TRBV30 CAWSVQNRASSYTF TGTGCCTGGAGTGTACAGAACAGGGCCTCCAGCTACACCTTC
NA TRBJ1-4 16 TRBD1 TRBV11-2 CASRSGGTRTNEKLFF TGTGCCAGCAGGTCAGGGGGGACCCGAACTAATGAAAAACTGTTTTTT
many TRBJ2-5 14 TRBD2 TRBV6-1 CASSEMGGQETQYF TGTGCCAGCAGTGAAATGGGGGGGCAAGAGACCCAGTACTTC
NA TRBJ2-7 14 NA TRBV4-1 CASSQVGRLPEQYF TGCGCCAGCAGCCAAGTTGGCCGACTACCTGAGCAGTACTTC
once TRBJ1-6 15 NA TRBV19 CASRVPSSYNSPLHF TGTGCCAGTAGGGTCCCGAGCTCCTATAATTCACCCCTCCACTTT
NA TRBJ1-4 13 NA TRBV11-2 CASSLQVNEKLFF TGTGCCAGCAGCTTACAGGTTAATGAAAAACTGTTTTTT
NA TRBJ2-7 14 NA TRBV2 CASSELVGPYEQYF TGTGCCAGCAGTGAATTGGTCGGTCCCTACGAGCAGTACTTC
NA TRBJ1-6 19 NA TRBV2 CASSARGAGDGSYNSPLHF TGTGCCAGCAGCGCAAGAGGGGCGGGAGACGGGTCCTATAATTCACCCCTCCACTTT
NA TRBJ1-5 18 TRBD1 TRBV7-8 CASSPRDSGSLSNQPQHF TGTGCCAGCAGCCCCCGGGACAGCGGGAGCCTTAGCAATCAGCCCCAGCATTTT
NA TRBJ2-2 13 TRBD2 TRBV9 CASRAGDIGELFF TGTGCCAGCAGAGCGGGAGATATCGGGGAGCTGTTTTTT
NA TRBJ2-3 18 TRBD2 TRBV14 CASSQDQLAGGRTDTQYF TGTGCCAGCAGCCAAGATCAGTTAGCGGGGGGACGCACAGATACGCAGTATTTT
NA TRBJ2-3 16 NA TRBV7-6 CASSSRVSGSTDTQYF TGTGCCAGCAGCTCCCGGGTTAGCGGAAGCACAGATACGCAGTATTTT
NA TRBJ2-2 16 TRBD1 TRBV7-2 CASSFRQGANTGELFF TGTGCCAGCAGCTTCCGACAGGGGGCGAATACCGGGGAGCTGTTTTTT
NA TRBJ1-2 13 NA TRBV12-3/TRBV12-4 CASSLSLNYGYTF TGTGCCAGCAGTTTGAGTCTCAACTATGGCTACACCTTC
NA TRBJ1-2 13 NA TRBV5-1 CASSLAGGYGYTF TGCGCCAGCAGCTTGGCCGGGGGCTATGGCTACACCTTC
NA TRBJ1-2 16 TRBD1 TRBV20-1 CSASTGQGNPYYGYTF TGCAGTGCTAGTACGGGACAGGGAAACCCCTACTATGGCTACACCTTC
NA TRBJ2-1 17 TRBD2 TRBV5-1 CASSWSGTSGGNNEQFF TGCGCCAGCAGCTGGTCCGGGACTAGCGGGGGAAACAATGAGCAGTTCTTC
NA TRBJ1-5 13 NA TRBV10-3 CSVGGNGNQPQHF TGTTCAGTCGGGGGGAATGGCAATCAGCCCCAGCATTTT
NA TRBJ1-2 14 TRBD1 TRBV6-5 CASSHHSGGNGYTF TGTGCCAGCAGTCACCACTCAGGGGGCAATGGCTACACCTTC
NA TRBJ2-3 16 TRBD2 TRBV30 CAWSGPGGGRTDTQYF TGTGCCTGGAGTGGACCCGGGGGGGGCAGAACAGATACGCAGTATTTT
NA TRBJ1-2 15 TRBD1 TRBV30 CAWSVSRQGVTGYTF TGTGCCTGGAGTGTAAGCCGGCAGGGGGTTACGGGCTACACCTTC
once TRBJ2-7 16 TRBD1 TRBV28 CASSLHRDRGSYEQYF TGTGCCAGCAGTTTACACCGGGACAGGGGCTCCTACGAGCAGTACTTC